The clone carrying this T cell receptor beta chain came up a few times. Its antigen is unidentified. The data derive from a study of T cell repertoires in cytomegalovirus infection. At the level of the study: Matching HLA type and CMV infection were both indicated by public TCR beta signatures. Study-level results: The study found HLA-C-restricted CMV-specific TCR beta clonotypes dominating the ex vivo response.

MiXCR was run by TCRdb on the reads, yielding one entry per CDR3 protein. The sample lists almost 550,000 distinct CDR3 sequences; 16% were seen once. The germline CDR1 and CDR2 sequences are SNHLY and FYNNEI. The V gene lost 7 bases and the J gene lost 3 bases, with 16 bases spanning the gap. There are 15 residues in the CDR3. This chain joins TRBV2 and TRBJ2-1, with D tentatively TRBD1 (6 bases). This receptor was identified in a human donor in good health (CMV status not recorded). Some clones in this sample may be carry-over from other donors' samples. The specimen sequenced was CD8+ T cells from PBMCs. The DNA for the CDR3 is TGTGCCAGCACTTCAGCAAAGGGGGACTACAATGAGCAGTTCTTC. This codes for CASTSAKGDYNEQFF.